This T cell receptor (beta chain) is drawn from a study of T cells in Graves' hyperthyroidism and ophthalmopathy. TCR beta CDR3 regions were amplified from RNA. The HTBI primer set was used in a first-round RT-PCR of the TCR CDR3. One entry per CDR3 protein results from TCRdb running MiXCR on the multiplex PCR reads. The sample comprises fewer than 550,000 distinct CDR3 sequences, more than 15% of which are singletons, and almost 8% rests with the top ten. The CDR3 has 14 amino acids. Germline values: CDR1 SEHNR, CDR2 FQNEAQ (reference sequence). As regards this clonotype: This may be a read error, as it is one base from a much larger clone.

The chain links TRBV7-9 to TRBJ2-5; D uncertain. The source material was blood. This TCR was recovered from a young woman with Graves' hyperthyroidism. CDR3 in DNA: TGTGCCGGCAGCTTAGGAAGGTTGCGAGAGACCCAGTACTTC. Encoded protein: CAGSLGRLRETQYF.